Listed below are T cell receptor beta chains from one sample, sequenced in a study of technical replicates of blood from a few donors. TCRdb's table, derived via immunoSEQ multiplex PCR, lists solely in-frame clones and lacks some. The table lists roughly 93,000 clones, roughly 95% of them singletons. The source material was T cells isolated from PBMCs. The receptors come from a human donor in good health. CDR3s include the opening cysteine and the closing phenylalanine or tryptophan. The order of the fields is clone size, J gene, D gene, V gene, CDR3 DNA, CDR3 protein. The D gene is left open where the match is weak. Size is stated for part of the rows, as once, few or many counts, or as a class when the clone is expanded.

clone size: -; J gene: TRBJ2-7; D gene: -; V gene: TRBV28; CDR3 DNA: TGTGCCAGCAGTCCCTCAATAGGGGGTCCTCCTTTCGAGCAGTACTTC; CDR3 protein: CASSPSIGGPPFEQYF
clone size: -; J gene: TRBJ1-1; D gene: TRBD1; V gene: TRBV11-2; CDR3 DNA: TGTGCCAGCAGCTTACCGGGACAGGGTATTGAAGCTTTCTTT; CDR3 protein: CASSLPGQGIEAFF
clone size: -; J gene: TRBJ1-1; D gene: TRBD1; V gene: TRBV19; CDR3 DNA: TGTGCCAGTAGTTTCGCCGGACAGGCTAACACTGAAGCTTTCTTT; CDR3 protein: CASSFAGQANTEAFF
clone size: -; J gene: TRBJ2-5; D gene: TRBD1; V gene: TRBV19; CDR3 DNA: TGTGCCAGTAGTGCCGGACAGGGGAACAAAGAGACCCAGTACTTC; CDR3 protein: CASSAGQGNKETQYF
clone size: -; J gene: TRBJ1-3; D gene: -; V gene: TRBV6-1; CDR3 DNA: TGTGCCAGCAGTGAACAGAATCTTCGCTCTGGAAACACCATATATTTT; CDR3 protein: CASSEQNLRSGNTIYF
clone size: -; J gene: TRBJ2-7; D gene: -; V gene: TRBV11-3; CDR3 DNA: TGTGCCAGCAACCAATCACCCCTTACGGACGAGCAGTACTTC; CDR3 protein: CASNQSPLTDEQYF
clone size: once; J gene: TRBJ1-2; D gene: TRBD1; V gene: TRBV19; CDR3 DNA: TGTGCCAGTAGTATTGGAGGGACAGCTAACTATGGCTACACCTTC; CDR3 protein: CASSIGGTANYGYTF
clone size: few; J gene: TRBJ1-1; D gene: -; V gene: TRBV5-6; CDR3 DNA: TGTGCCAGCAGCTTGGCCGAGAAGAACACTGAAGCTTTCTTT; CDR3 protein: CASSLAEKNTEAFF
clone size: -; J gene: TRBJ2-7; D gene: -; V gene: TRBV27; CDR3 DNA: TGTGCCAGCAGTTTAGGGCAGGGCCCAGCTTACGAGCAGTACTTC; CDR3 protein: CASSLGQGPAYEQYF
clone size: -; J gene: TRBJ2-3; D gene: -; V gene: TRBV9; CDR3 DNA: TGTGCCAGCAGCGTAGCTTTGGGCTCAGATACGCAGTATTTT; CDR3 protein: CASSVALGSDTQYF
clone size: -; J gene: TRBJ1-2; D gene: -; V gene: TRBV2; CDR3 DNA: TGTGCCAGCAATACAGGATCAACCAACTATGGCTACACCTTC; CDR3 protein: CASNTGSTNYGYTF
clone size: -; J gene: TRBJ2-1; D gene: TRBD1; V gene: TRBV5-1; CDR3 DNA: TGCGCCAGCAGCTTGACCGCAGGGACAGGGAGGAATGAGCAGTTCTTC; CDR3 protein: CASSLTAGTGRNEQFF
clone size: -; J gene: TRBJ2-7; D gene: TRBD1; V gene: TRBV18; CDR3 DNA: TGTGCCAGCTCGCTTCGCCGGGACAGAAGCTCCTACGAGCAGTACTTC; CDR3 protein: CASSLRRDRSSYEQYF
clone size: -; J gene: TRBJ2-2; D gene: -; V gene: TRBV30; CDR3 DNA: TGTGCCTGGAGTCAGGGACACTTCACCGGGGAGCTGTTTTTT; CDR3 protein: CAWSQGHFTGELFF
clone size: -; J gene: TRBJ2-1; D gene: TRBD2; V gene: TRBV4-1; CDR3 DNA: TGCGCCAGCAGCCAAGTAGAAGCGGGGCTCTCCTACAATGAGCAGTTCTTC; CDR3 protein: CASSQVEAGLSYNEQFF
clone size: -; J gene: TRBJ2-1; D gene: -; V gene: TRBV25-1; CDR3 DNA: TGTGCCAGCAGTTGGGTCAACAAGAGGGATGTTGAGCAGTTCTTC; CDR3 protein: CASSWVNKRDVEQFF
clone size: -; J gene: TRBJ2-3; D gene: -; V gene: TRBV6-5; CDR3 DNA: TGTGCCAGCGCCCGAGAGGGGGTTCGCACAGATACGCAGTATTTT; CDR3 protein: CASAREGVRTDTQYF
clone size: -; J gene: TRBJ2-7; D gene: TRBD1; V gene: TRBV5-1; CDR3 DNA: TGCGCCAGCAGCGAGGGGATCGGACAGGGAACCTACGAGCAGTACTTC; CDR3 protein: CASSEGIGQGTYEQYF
clone size: -; J gene: TRBJ1-6; D gene: TRBD1; V gene: TRBV2; CDR3 DNA: TGTGCCAGCGGGGAGTTGGGACAGGCTAATTCACCCCTCCACTTT; CDR3 protein: CASGELGQANSPLHF
clone size: -; J gene: TRBJ2-1; D gene: TRBD1; V gene: TRBV29-1; CDR3 DNA: TGCAGCGTTGACCCGGACAGGGGGCAGGTCTATGAGCAGTTCTTC; CDR3 protein: CSVDPDRGQVYEQFF
clone size: -; J gene: TRBJ2-2; D gene: TRBD1; V gene: TRBV12-5; CDR3 DNA: TGTGCTAGTGGTTTGGTAAGGACAGGGACGAACACCGGGGAGCTGTTTTTT; CDR3 protein: CASGLVRTGTNTGELFF
clone size: -; J gene: TRBJ1-4; D gene: -; V gene: TRBV4-1; CDR3 DNA: TGCGCCAGCAGCCAAGGAATCTCCACCGACCGGGACGTCAGGGGAAAACTGTTTTTT; CDR3 protein: CASSQGISTDRDVRGKLFF
clone size: -; J gene: TRBJ1-2; D gene: -; V gene: TRBV27; CDR3 DNA: TGTGCCAGCAGTATCCGGTTTGGGGGAGGCTATGGCTACACCTTC; CDR3 protein: CASSIRFGGGYGYTF
clone size: -; J gene: TRBJ1-2; D gene: TRBD1; V gene: TRBV10-2; CDR3 DNA: TGCGCCAGCAGTTTGACAGGGGAAGGCTACACCTTC; CDR3 protein: CASSLTGEGYTF
clone size: -; J gene: TRBJ2-7; D gene: TRBD2; V gene: TRBV14; CDR3 DNA: TGTGCCAGCAGCCACCGCCACCTTACGACTAGCGGGAGAGCCTACTACGAGCAGTACTTC; CDR3 protein: CASSHRHLTTSGRAYYEQYF
clone size: -; J gene: TRBJ2-7; D gene: TRBD2; V gene: TRBV29-1; CDR3 DNA: TGCAGCGTTGAAGGACTAGCGGGAATGTCCTACGAGCAGTACTTC; CDR3 protein: CSVEGLAGMSYEQYF
clone size: -; J gene: TRBJ2-5; D gene: TRBD2; V gene: TRBV9; CDR3 DNA: TGTGCCAGCAGCGTAGCTCAGACTAGCCCCGAGACCCAGTACTTC; CDR3 protein: CASSVAQTSPETQYF
clone size: -; J gene: TRBJ1-5; D gene: -; V gene: TRBV19; CDR3 DNA: TGTGCCAGTAGTCGGGCAGGGAATAACAATCAGCCCCAGCATTTT; CDR3 protein: CASSRAGNNNQPQHF
clone size: -; J gene: TRBJ2-6; D gene: -; V gene: TRBV30; CDR3 DNA: TGTGCCTGGAGTGGGTCGGTCTCTGGGGCCAACGTCCTGACTTTC; CDR3 protein: CAWSGSVSGANVLTF
clone size: once; J gene: TRBJ2-3; D gene: -; V gene: TRBV11-3; CDR3 DNA: TGTGCCAGCAGCCCGGTCCCCAGCACAGATACGCAGTATTTT; CDR3 protein: CASSPVPSTDTQYF
clone size: -; J gene: TRBJ2-7; D gene: -; V gene: TRBV4-1; CDR3 DNA: TGCGCCAGCAGCCCCCCGGTAAGGGAGGTTTTCTACGAGCAGTACTTC; CDR3 protein: CASSPPVREVFYEQYF
clone size: -; J gene: TRBJ2-7; D gene: TRBD2; V gene: TRBV11-2; CDR3 DNA: TGTGCCAGCAGCTTGGGGCTAGCGGACTCCTACGAGCAGTACTTC; CDR3 protein: CASSLGLADSYEQYF
clone size: -; J gene: TRBJ1-6; D gene: -; V gene: TRBV30; CDR3 DNA: TGTGCCTGGAGTTACAGAGATAATTCACCCCTCCACTTT; CDR3 protein: CAWSYRDNSPLHF
clone size: -; J gene: TRBJ1-4; D gene: -; V gene: TRBV4-1; CDR3 DNA: TGCGCCAGCAGAGGCGGGGATGAAAAACTGTTTTTT; CDR3 protein: CASRGGDEKLFF